These T cell receptor beta chains were read from a single sample in a study of T cell responses to AZD1222 COVID-19 vaccine. Assay used: immunoSEQ multiplex PCR; TCRdb lists only in-frame clones, some missing. The data contain under 150,000 clones, roughly 87% of them singletons. The sequencing here drew on peripheral blood, taken on day 0 of AZD1222 vaccination. Every receptor here comes from an adult in good health. Each CDR3 is given with its conserved first and last residue. Each record gives: CDR3 DNA, CDR3 protein, D gene, V gene, J gene, clone size. The D gene is left open where the match is weak. The size of a clone is reported for some rows only, either as once, few or many, or as a class for expanded clones.

CDR3nt: TGTGCCAGCAGCCCCACTACTAGCGGGGACTACACAGATACGCAGTATTTT
CDR3aa: CASSPTTSGDYTDTQYF
d_gene: TRBD2
v_gene: TRBV6-2/TRBV6-3
j_gene: TRBJ2-3
abundance: .

CDR3nt: TGCGCCAGCAGCTTGGTTGGAGCGCGCACAGATACGCAGTATTTT
CDR3aa: CASSLVGARTDTQYF
d_gene: .
v_gene: TRBV5-1
j_gene: TRBJ2-3
abundance: .

CDR3nt: TGCGCCAGCAGCCAAAAGGGGGCGAGGGTTCTCTCTGGAAACACCATATATTTT
CDR3aa: CASSQKGARVLSGNTIYF
d_gene: TRBD1
v_gene: TRBV4-1
j_gene: TRBJ1-3
abundance: .

CDR3nt: TGTGCCAGCACCCTCCGTGGGGCTTCCGCGCCCGAGCAGTACTTC
CDR3aa: CASTLRGASAPEQYF
d_gene: .
v_gene: TRBV28
j_gene: TRBJ2-7
abundance: .

CDR3nt: TGTGCCAGCAGCCCGACTCAGATCTACGAGCAGTACTTC
CDR3aa: CASSPTQIYEQYF
d_gene: .
v_gene: TRBV11-2
j_gene: TRBJ2-7
abundance: .

CDR3nt: TGTGCCAGCAAAGGACTAGCGAACGAGCAGTTCTTC
CDR3aa: CASKGLANEQFF
d_gene: TRBD2
v_gene: TRBV12-3/TRBV12-4
j_gene: TRBJ2-1
abundance: once

CDR3nt: TGTGCCAGCACCCCCAGACCAGGGACCGGGGAGCTGTTTTTT
CDR3aa: CASTPRPGTGELFF
d_gene: .
v_gene: TRBV6-4
j_gene: TRBJ2-2
abundance: .

CDR3nt: TGTGCCAGCAGTTTGCCTAGCGGCCGCACAGATACGCAGTATTTT
CDR3aa: CASSLPSGRTDTQYF
d_gene: TRBD2
v_gene: TRBV27
j_gene: TRBJ2-3
abundance: .

CDR3nt: TGTGCCAGCAGCTTAGGGGGAGGAGGCACCGGGGAGCTGTTTTTT
CDR3aa: CASSLGGGGTGELFF
d_gene: .
v_gene: TRBV11-2
j_gene: TRBJ2-2
abundance: .

CDR3nt: TGTGCCAGCAGTTCAAGGGGCTCCTATAATTCACCCCTCCACTTT
CDR3aa: CASSSRGSYNSPLHF
d_gene: .
v_gene: TRBV6-7
j_gene: TRBJ1-6
abundance: .

CDR3nt: TGTGCCTGGGGTAGGGAGGGCCCCACTGAAGCTTTCTTT
CDR3aa: CAWGREGPTEAFF
d_gene: .
v_gene: TRBV30
j_gene: TRBJ1-1
abundance: .

CDR3nt: TGTGCCAGCAGTTTCCTCGGGGCAGGGGCCTACAATGAGCAGTTCTTC
CDR3aa: CASSFLGAGAYNEQFF
d_gene: .
v_gene: TRBV28
j_gene: TRBJ2-1
abundance: .

CDR3nt: TGTGCCAGCAGCCCTTCTGACGGTAACACTGAAGCTTTCTTT
CDR3aa: CASSPSDGNTEAFF
d_gene: .
v_gene: TRBV3-1/TRBV3-2
j_gene: TRBJ1-1
abundance: .

CDR3nt: TGTGCCAGCTCCCCCCAGGGGGAAGATGAGCAGTTCTTC
CDR3aa: CASSPQGEDEQFF
d_gene: TRBD1
v_gene: TRBV6-4
j_gene: TRBJ2-1
abundance: few

CDR3nt: TGTGCCAGCAGTTTATTTTCTGGTCAGCCCCAGCATTTT
CDR3aa: CASSLFSGQPQHF
d_gene: .
v_gene: TRBV27
j_gene: TRBJ1-5
abundance: .

CDR3nt: TGTGCCAGCAGTTACCTCCGGGAGGGACTACGCGAGCAGTACTTC
CDR3aa: CASSYLREGLREQYF
d_gene: TRBD2
v_gene: TRBV6-6
j_gene: TRBJ2-7
abundance: .

CDR3nt: TGTGCCAGCAGCCAAGAGACAAAGAACACTGAAGCTTTCTTT
CDR3aa: CASSQETKNTEAFF
d_gene: .
v_gene: TRBV4-2
j_gene: TRBJ1-1
abundance: .

CDR3nt: TGTGCCAGCAGTGGACAGGTAGCCTACGAGCAGTACTTC
CDR3aa: CASSGQVAYEQYF
d_gene: .
v_gene: TRBV2
j_gene: TRBJ2-7
abundance: .

CDR3nt: TGTGCCAGTAGTATTGAGGACAGACCTACAGATACGCAGTATTTT
CDR3aa: CASSIEDRPTDTQYF
d_gene: .
v_gene: TRBV19
j_gene: TRBJ2-3
abundance: .

CDR3nt: TGTGCCAGCAGCTTAGGAGCGGGGGGGGACACAGATACGCAGTATTTT
CDR3aa: CASSLGAGGDTDTQYF
d_gene: TRBD2
v_gene: TRBV7-2
j_gene: TRBJ2-3
abundance: .

CDR3nt: TGTGCCAGCACCCTGAATGGCCGGAAAAACATTCAGTACTTC
CDR3aa: CASTLNGRKNIQYF
d_gene: .
v_gene: TRBV6-6
j_gene: TRBJ2-4
abundance: few

CDR3nt: TGTGCCAGCAGCTTGCACGGGGGACAGGGACGTTCACCCCTCCACTTT
CDR3aa: CASSLHGGQGRSPLHF
d_gene: TRBD1
v_gene: TRBV5-4
j_gene: TRBJ1-6
abundance: .

CDR3nt: TGTGCCAGTAGTCCCCGGACAGGGGGCTGGTATGGCTACACCTTC
CDR3aa: CASSPRTGGWYGYTF
d_gene: TRBD1
v_gene: TRBV19
j_gene: TRBJ1-2
abundance: .

CDR3nt: TGTGCCACTCAGGGACAGTCATCACCCCTCCACTTT
CDR3aa: CATQGQSSPLHF
d_gene: TRBD1
v_gene: TRBV6-5
j_gene: TRBJ1-6
abundance: .

CDR3nt: TGTGCCAGCAGTTTGGACGGACCCTATGGCTACACCTTC
CDR3aa: CASSLDGPYGYTF
d_gene: .
v_gene: TRBV6-6
j_gene: TRBJ1-2
abundance: .

CDR3nt: TGCGCCAGCAGCCCCCGAGTACAGGAATACTATGGCTACACCTTC
CDR3aa: CASSPRVQEYYGYTF
d_gene: .
v_gene: TRBV4-1
j_gene: TRBJ1-2
abundance: .

CDR3nt: TGTGCCTGGAGTGTAGCTCGGGGAAGTATCATCAATCAGCCCCAGCATTTT
CDR3aa: CAWSVARGSIINQPQHF
d_gene: .
v_gene: TRBV30
j_gene: TRBJ1-5
abundance: .

CDR3nt: TGTGCCAGTAAGAGATGGGAGGGGAAAAACACTGAAGCTTTCTTT
CDR3aa: CASKRWEGKNTEAFF
d_gene: .
v_gene: TRBV19
j_gene: TRBJ1-1
abundance: .

CDR3nt: TGTGCCAGTAGACACGGACCTTCAGATACGCAGTATTTT
CDR3aa: CASRHGPSDTQYF
d_gene: .
v_gene: TRBV19
j_gene: TRBJ2-3
abundance: .

CDR3nt: TGTGCCAGCAGCCCCAAGCGGGGGCCCTACAATGAGCAGTTCTTC
CDR3aa: CASSPKRGPYNEQFF
d_gene: TRBD2
v_gene: TRBV16
j_gene: TRBJ2-1
abundance: .

CDR3nt: TGTGCCAGCAGCAACAGGGATAATTCACCCCTCCACTTT
CDR3aa: CASSNRDNSPLHF
d_gene: .
v_gene: TRBV3-1/TRBV3-2
j_gene: TRBJ1-6
abundance: once

CDR3nt: TGTGCCAGCAGTATAGGGATGGGTTCACCCCTCCACTTT
CDR3aa: CASSIGMGSPLHF
d_gene: .
v_gene: TRBV12-3/TRBV12-4
j_gene: TRBJ1-6
abundance: .

CDR3nt: TGTGCCAGCAGTTCGTCCCGGGACAGGGCGTATGGCTACACCTTC
CDR3aa: CASSSSRDRAYGYTF
d_gene: TRBD1
v_gene: TRBV6-6
j_gene: TRBJ1-2
abundance: .

CDR3nt: TGTGCCAGCAGTGAAGCGGGGGGGCAAGAGACCCAGTACTTC
CDR3aa: CASSEAGGQETQYF
d_gene: TRBD2
v_gene: TRBV6-1
j_gene: TRBJ2-5
abundance: few

CDR3nt: TGTGCCAGCAGCCAAGATCCCCCAGATACGCAGTATTTT
CDR3aa: CASSQDPPDTQYF
d_gene: .
v_gene: TRBV4-2
j_gene: TRBJ2-3
abundance: .

CDR3nt: TGTGCCACCAGTGCCCCGGGGGCGGACAATGAGCAGTTCTTC
CDR3aa: CATSAPGADNEQFF
d_gene: .
v_gene: TRBV24-1
j_gene: TRBJ2-1
abundance: .

CDR3nt: TGCGCCAGCAGTGGTTTCATTACAGTCTCCGAGCAGTACTTC
CDR3aa: CASSGFITVSEQYF
d_gene: .
v_gene: TRBV10-2
j_gene: TRBJ2-7
abundance: .

CDR3nt: TGTGCCAGCAGCCAGTGGACTAGCGGGATTCATGAGCAGTTCTTC
CDR3aa: CASSQWTSGIHEQFF
d_gene: TRBD2
v_gene: TRBV27
j_gene: TRBJ2-1
abundance: .

CDR3nt: TGTGCCACCAGCAGCCCCGGGGAGTCAGAAAGGGATCAGCCCCAGCATTTT
CDR3aa: CATSSPGESERDQPQHF
d_gene: .
v_gene: TRBV15
j_gene: TRBJ1-5
abundance: .

CDR3nt: TGTGCCAGCAGTTCCACCCCCTACGAGCAGTACTTC
CDR3aa: CASSSTPYEQYF
d_gene: .
v_gene: TRBV27
j_gene: TRBJ2-7
abundance: .

CDR3nt: TGTGCCAGCAGCTTAGCGTCGCAGGCCAGAGAAAAACTGTTTTTT
CDR3aa: CASSLASQAREKLFF
d_gene: .
v_gene: TRBV7-2
j_gene: TRBJ1-4
abundance: .

CDR3nt: TGCGCCAGCAGCCAAGTGGGGGGATTATATGAAAAACTGTTTTTT
CDR3aa: CASSQVGGLYEKLFF
d_gene: .
v_gene: TRBV4-1
j_gene: TRBJ1-4
abundance: .

CDR3nt: TGTGCCAGCAGCCAAGGAGGGGGGAACGAGCAGTACTTC
CDR3aa: CASSQGGGNEQYF
d_gene: .
v_gene: TRBV3-1/TRBV3-2
j_gene: TRBJ2-7
abundance: .

CDR3nt: TGTGCCAGCAGCGCAGACCCTCGCGGTGGCTACACCTTC
CDR3aa: CASSADPRGGYTF
d_gene: .
v_gene: TRBV7-3
j_gene: TRBJ1-2
abundance: few

CDR3nt: TGTGCCAGTAACACAGGGTCCACTGAAGCTTTCTTT
CDR3aa: CASNTGSTEAFF
d_gene: .
v_gene: TRBV19
j_gene: TRBJ1-1
abundance: .

CDR3nt: TGTGCCAGCAGCTCCCCTAGCGGGAGGTTCAACGAGCAGTACTTC
CDR3aa: CASSSPSGRFNEQYF
d_gene: TRBD2
v_gene: TRBV5-4
j_gene: TRBJ2-7
abundance: .

CDR3nt: TGTGCCACCAGCAGAGATACCGGGGGGGACTATGGCTACACCTTC
CDR3aa: CATSRDTGGDYGYTF
d_gene: .
v_gene: TRBV15
j_gene: TRBJ1-2
abundance: .

CDR3nt: TGTGCCAGCAGCCGCAGGGGGCAAGGTTCACCCCTCCACTTT
CDR3aa: CASSRRGQGSPLHF
d_gene: TRBD1
v_gene: TRBV6-6
j_gene: TRBJ1-6
abundance: .